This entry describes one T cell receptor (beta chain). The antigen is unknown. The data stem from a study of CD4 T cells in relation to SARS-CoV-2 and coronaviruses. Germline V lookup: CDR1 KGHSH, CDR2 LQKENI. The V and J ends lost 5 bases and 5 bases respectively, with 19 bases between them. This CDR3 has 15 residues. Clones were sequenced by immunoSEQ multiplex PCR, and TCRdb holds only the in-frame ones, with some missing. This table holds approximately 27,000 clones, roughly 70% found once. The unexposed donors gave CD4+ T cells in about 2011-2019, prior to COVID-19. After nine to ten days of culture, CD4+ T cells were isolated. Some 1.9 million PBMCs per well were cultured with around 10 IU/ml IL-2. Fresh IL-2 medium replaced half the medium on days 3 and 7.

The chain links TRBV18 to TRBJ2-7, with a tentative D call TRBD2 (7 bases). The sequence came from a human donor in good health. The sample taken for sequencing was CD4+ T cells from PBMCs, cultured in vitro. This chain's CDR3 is CASSTRGGDQNEQYF. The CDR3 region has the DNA TGTGCCAGCTCAACAAGGGGGGGGGATCAGAACGAGCAGTACTTC.